The 20 T cell receptor beta chains below come from one sample, sequenced in a study of T cell changes during pregnancy in multiple sclerosis (dated by TCRdb to between 2018 and 2021). Library preparation used the immunoSEQ multiplex PCR assay. What TCRdb holds here is the immuneACCESS table cut down to in-frame rearrangements. Part of the clones is not present; checked against another copy, under half of the missing clones reflect an unresolved V gene, and the others are unexplained. This sample gives tens of thousands of clones in total; about 92% of them show up just once. The ten largest clonotypes hold around 4% of the sample. The specimen comprised CD8+ T cells from peripheral blood mononuclear cells, sampled in the second trimester of pregnancy. The receptors here all came from a female donor with multiple sclerosis, enrolled in a pregnancy study.

The chain recombines TRBV7-9 with TRBJ1-2, with D unclear. This CDR3 is 15 amino acids long. Trimming stripped 5 bases from V and 3 bases from J, with 16 bases between. The germline V gene encodes CDR1 SEHNR and CDR2 FQNEAQ (reference sequence). CDR3 sequence (DNA): TGTGCCAGCAGCCACACTTTGGAGGGCGACTATGGCTACACCTTC. Translating gives CASSHTLEGDYGYTF.

The chain has TRBV6-5 and TRBJ2-1; possibly TRBD2 for D (6 bases). V was pared by 3 bases and J by 12 bases, with 15 bases between. Germline lookup yields CDR1 MNHEY and CDR2 SVGAGI. The length of the CDR3 is 13 residues. Here the CDR3 reads CASSYSRDSRQFF. CDR3 nucleotide sequence: TGTGCCAGCAGTTATTCCCGGGACTCCAGGCAGTTCTTC.

The V gene is TRBV9, the J gene TRBJ2-2; D gene ambiguous. V was cut by 1 base and J by 6 bases, with 4 bases left in between. The CDR3 is 12 residues long. Germline V gene sequence: CDR1 SGDLS, CDR2 YYNGEE. CDR3 sequence: CASSVQSGELFF. CDR3 bases: TGTGCCAGCAGCGTACAGTCCGGGGAGCTGTTTTTT.

The genes are TRBV27 and TRBJ2-2; 12 nucleotides match TRBD1. The CDR3 has 18 residues. Germline V gene sequence: CDR1 MNHEY, CDR2 SMNVEV (reference sequence). The V gene end was trimmed by 4 bases and the J gene end by 6 bases; junction bases not matched to a gene: 12. Here the CDR3 reads CASSSWGQGASKSGELFF. The CDR3 nucleotides read TGTGCCAGCAGTTCCTGGGGACAGGGGGCGAGTAAGTCCGGGGAGCTGTTTTTT.

The rearrangement joins TRBV27 to TRBJ1-2, with 8 nucleotides matching TRBD1. This CDR3 contains 15 residues. Germline V lookup: CDR1 MNHEY, CDR2 SMNVEV (reference sequence). V lost 3 bases and J lost 1; bases outside the gene matches: 4. The CDR3 sequence is CASSLGRGLNYGYTF. The CDR3 DNA sequence: TGTGCCAGCAGTTTGGGCAGGGGGCTTAACTATGGCTACACCTTC.

V and J are TRBV7-6 and TRBJ2-1; weak D call: TRBD1 (7 bases). Germline values: CDR1 SGHVS, CDR2 FNYEAQ. CDR3 length: 20 residues. The ends were cut back, 6 bases at V and 1 base at J, with 28 bases in the middle. The CDR3 reads CASSPQRGGGNSGSYNEQFF. CDR3 nucleotide sequence: TGTGCCAGCAGTCCCCAAAGAGGAGGGGGCAACTCTGGGTCCTACAATGAGCAGTTCTTC.

V is TRBV4-3 and J is TRBJ1-1, with TRBD1 as a possible D gene (6 bases). Germline V gives CDR1 LGHNA, CDR2 YSLEER. The CDR3 runs 17 residues. Trimming took 0 bases from V and 1 from J, leaving 15 bases between them. DNA of the CDR3: TGCGCCAGCAGCCAAGATCGATCAGGGGTGAGGAACACTGAAGCTTTCTTT. Translation gives CASSQDRSGVRNTEAFF.

This chain uses TRBV20-1 with TRBJ1-2, with D perhaps matching TRBD1 (5 bases). Looked up from germline, CDR1 is DFQATT and CDR2 is SNEGSKA (reference sequence). CDR3 length equals 11 residues. The V end lost 5 bases, the J end lost 7 bases, and 11 bases lay between the germline ends. CDR3 protein: CSARDSGGYTF. As DNA, the CDR3 is TGCAGTGCTCGGGACTCGGGTGGCTACACCTTC.

V and J are TRBV7-3 and TRBJ2-3, with TRBD2 identical over 9 bases. CDR1 and CDR2 from the germline V gene are SGHTA and FQGTGA. CDR3 length: 18 residues. The junction had 17 bases not matched to a gene; V was cut back by 7 bases and J by 3 bases. The CDR3 is CASTPDASSGINTDTQYF. In DNA, the CDR3 is TGTGCCAGCACCCCAGATGCCTCTAGCGGGATAAATACAGATACGCAGTATTTT.

V is TRBV27 and J is TRBJ1-5; D is perhaps TRBD1 (5 bases). The CDR3 consists of 14 residues. The V end lost 8 bases, the J end lost 9 bases, and 20 bases lay between the germline ends. Per germline, CDR1 MNHEY and CDR2 SMNVEV (reference sequence). As DNA, the CDR3 is TGTGCCAGCTCCCTGACAGTGTCGAGTTTGCCCCAGCATTTT. Its translation is CASSLTVSSLPQHF.

This chain connects TRBV5-4 to TRBJ2-5, with 7 bases lining up with TRBD1. The junction had 6 bases not matched to a gene; V was cut back by 4 bases and J by 0 bases. In germline, CDR1 is SGHNT, CDR2 YYREEE (reference sequence). This CDR3 comprises 15 residues. The CDR3 spells CASSGLTGDQETQYF. In DNA, the CDR3 is TGTGCCAGCAGCGGCCTCACAGGGGACCAAGAGACCCAGTACTTC.

V usage is TRBV9 and J usage is TRBJ2-5, with 8 bases that match TRBD2. The germline CDR1 and CDR2 sequences are SGDLS and YYNGEE. The CDR3 has 15 residues. With 4 bases clipped from V and 2 bases from J, the junction kept 7 bases outside the gene matches. The CDR3 nucleotides read TGTGCCAGCAGCCGGGAGGGGAATAGTCAAGAGACCCAGTACTTC. It specifies CASSREGNSQETQYF.

V gene TRBV7-9 combines with J gene TRBJ1-4, with 9 bases matching TRBD1. V dropped 5 bases and J dropped 6; count of bases not matched to a gene: 4. This CDR3 spans 14 amino acids. Germline V lookup: CDR1 SEHNR, CDR2 FQNEAQ (reference sequence). The CDR3 DNA reads TGTGCCAGCAGCGCGGGACAGGGATATGAAAAACTGTTTTTT. Translation: CASSAGQGYEKLFF.

The rearrangement joins TRBV7-6 to TRBJ1-6; 7 nucleotides line up with TRBD1. CDR1 and CDR2 (germline): SGHVS, FNYEAQ. V gave up 1 base and J gave up 0 bases; unmatched junction bases: 6. The CDR3 length is 18 residues. The CDR3 region has the DNA TGTGCCAGCAGCTTAGGGGGACAGCCCAGCTCCTATAATTCACCCCTCCACTTT. Protein: CASSLGGQPSSYNSPLHF. Variable domain in full (rest from reference TRBV7-6 and TRBJ1-6): GAGVSQSPRYKVTKRGQDVALRCDPISGHVSLYWYRQALGQGPEFLTYFNYEAQQDKSGLPNDRFSAERPEGSISTLTIQRTEQRDSAMYRCASSLGGQPSSYNSPLHFGNGTRLTVT.

The gene calls are TRBV7-6 and TRBJ2-1; D gene unclear. Germline CDR1 and CDR2: SGHVS and FNYEAQ. CDR3 size: 17 residues. Trimming left V 1 base short and J 0 bases short, with 13 bases between. In DNA, the CDR3 is TGTGCCAGCAGCTTAGAACTCTGGTTACCCTCCTACAATGAGCAGTTCTTC. This gives the protein CASSLELWLPSYNEQFF.

The chain has TRBV29-1 and TRBJ1-1; a weak D match, TRBD1 (5 bases). CDR3 length equals 12 residues. V lost 6 bases to trimming and J lost 5 bases, with 13 bases between them. Germline V lookup: CDR1 SQVTM, CDR2 ANQGSEA. The CDR3 is CSVWQGGTEAFF. CDR3 DNA sequence: TGCAGCGTATGGCAGGGTGGGACTGAAGCTTTCTTT.

The chain recombines TRBV21-1 with TRBJ1-1. TRBV21-1 is annotated as a pseudogene. The CDR3 consists of 15 residues. This CDR3 reads CASSKGGGACRVAFF. In DNA, the CDR3 is TGTGCCAGCAGCAAAGGGGGGGGAGCCTGCCGGGTAGCTTTCTTT.

The genes are TRBV27 and TRBJ2-7, with 7 bases that match TRBD1. The germline gives CDR1 MNHEY, CDR2 SMNVEV (reference sequence). This CDR3 spans 16 amino acids. The V gene end was trimmed by 4 bases and the J gene end by 3 bases; junction bases not matched to a gene: 12. CDR3 DNA: TGTGCCAGCAGTTCGACAGGGTTCAATTCCCTCTACGAGCAGTACTTC. Amino acids: CASSSTGFNSLYEQYF.

The chain employs TRBV7-9 and TRBJ1-1; 7 bases are shared with TRBD1. The V gene's germline CDR1 is SEHNR and CDR2 FQNEAQ (reference sequence). CDR3 length: 15 residues. The trim removed 3 bases at V and 4 bases at J, leaving 8 bases unmatched. This chain's CDR3 is CASSFKAGGFTEAFF. CDR3 DNA sequence: TGTGCCAGCAGCTTCAAGGCAGGGGGTTTCACTGAAGCTTTCTTT.

V is TRBV27 and J is TRBJ2-5; TRBD2 matches 8 bases. The end of the DNA aligns better with TRBJ2-7, so the J call may be wrong. The germline gives CDR1 MNHEY, CDR2 SMNVEV (reference sequence). The length of the CDR3 is 15 residues. CDR3: CASSLAVAGLYEQYF. CDR3 sequence (DNA): TGTGCCAGCAGTTTGGCGGTAGCGGGGTTGTACGAGCAGTACTTC.